This record looks at one T cell receptor beta chain sequence and its context. The antigen is not known. Universal primer sites and UMIs were introduced during 5'RACE template-switching synthesis of TCR cDNA. TCRdb itself ran the 5' RACE reads through MiXCR, one entry per CDR3 protein. The sample holds fewer than 400,000 distinct CDR3 sequences, more than 5.5% seen once. This entry belongs to a study of T cells after yellow fever vaccination. Overall study context: Preparation used SMART-Seq v4 Ultra Low Input for the low-cell-number fractions. Study-level findings and limits: Among primary-vaccination clones, most reappeared after the booster, at just under 98% for CD4 and more than 75% for CD8.

Germline CDR1 is SGHVS and CDR2 is FQNEAQ. This CDR3 region has 18 residues. With 5 bases clipped from V and 0 bases from J, the junction kept 9 bases outside the gene matches. The TCR originated in a young man who received the YFV17D yellow fever vaccine. Sequencing was performed on PBMCs, taken 5 days after the yellow fever booster vaccination. V gene TRBV7-8 combines with J gene TRBJ1-6, with TRBD1 identical over 8 bases. The CDR3 region has the DNA TGTGCCAGCAGCAAGACAGGGGTCGTGAGCTCCTATAATTCACCCCTCCACTTT. Protein: CASSKTGVVSSYNSPLHF. Using reference TRBV7-8 and TRBJ1-6 for the parts outside the CDR3, the full variable domain is GAGVSQSPRYKVAKRGQDVALRCDPISGHVSLFWYQQALGQGPEFLTYFQNEAQLDKSGLPSDRFFAERPEGSVSTLKIQRTQQEDSAVYLCASSKTGVVSSYNSPLHFGNGTRLTVT.